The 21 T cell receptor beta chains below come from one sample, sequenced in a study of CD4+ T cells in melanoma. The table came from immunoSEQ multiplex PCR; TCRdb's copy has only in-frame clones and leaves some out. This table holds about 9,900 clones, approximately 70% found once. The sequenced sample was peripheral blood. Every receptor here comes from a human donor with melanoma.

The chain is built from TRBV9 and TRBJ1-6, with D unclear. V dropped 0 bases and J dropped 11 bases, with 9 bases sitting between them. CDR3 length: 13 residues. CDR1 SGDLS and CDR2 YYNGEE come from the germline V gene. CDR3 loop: CASSVDSGTPLHF. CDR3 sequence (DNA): TGTGCCAGCAGCGTAGATTCGGGGACACCCCTCCACTTT. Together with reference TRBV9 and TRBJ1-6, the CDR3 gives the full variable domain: DSGVTQTPKHLITATGQRVTLRCSPRSGDLSVYWYQQSLDQGLQFLIQYYNGEERAKGNILERFSAQQFPDLHSELNLSSLELGDSALYFCASSVDSGTPLHFGNGTRLTVT.

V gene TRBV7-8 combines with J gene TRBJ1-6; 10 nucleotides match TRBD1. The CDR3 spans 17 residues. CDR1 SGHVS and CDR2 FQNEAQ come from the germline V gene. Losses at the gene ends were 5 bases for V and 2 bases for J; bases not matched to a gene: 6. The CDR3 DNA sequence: TGTGCCAGCAGCCCTCGGACAGGGGGGGCCTATAATTCACCCCTCCACTTT. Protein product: CASSPRTGGAYNSPLHF.

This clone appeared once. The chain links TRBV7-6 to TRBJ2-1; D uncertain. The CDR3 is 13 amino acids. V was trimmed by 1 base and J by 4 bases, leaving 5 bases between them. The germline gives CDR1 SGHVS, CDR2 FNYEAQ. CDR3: CASSLVTYNEQFF. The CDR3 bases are TGTGCCAGCAGCTTAGTCACATACAATGAGCAGTTCTTC.

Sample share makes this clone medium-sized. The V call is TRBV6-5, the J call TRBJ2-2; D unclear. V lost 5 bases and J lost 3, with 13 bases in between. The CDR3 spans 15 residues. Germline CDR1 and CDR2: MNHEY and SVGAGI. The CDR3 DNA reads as TGTGCCAGCAGTAACCCAGCAATAGACACCGGGGAGCTGTTTTTT. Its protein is CASSNPAIDTGELFF.

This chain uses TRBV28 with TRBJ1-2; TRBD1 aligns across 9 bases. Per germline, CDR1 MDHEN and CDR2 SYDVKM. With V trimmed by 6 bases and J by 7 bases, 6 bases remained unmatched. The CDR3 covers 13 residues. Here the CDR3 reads CASSLGTGSGYTF. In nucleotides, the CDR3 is TGTGCCAGCAGCTTGGGGACAGGGAGTGGCTACACCTTC.

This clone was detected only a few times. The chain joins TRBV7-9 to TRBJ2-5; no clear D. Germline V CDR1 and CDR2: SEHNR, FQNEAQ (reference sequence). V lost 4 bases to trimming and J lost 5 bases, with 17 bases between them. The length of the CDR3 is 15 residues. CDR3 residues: CASSSSRAKEETQYF. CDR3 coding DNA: TGTGCCAGCAGCTCTAGTAGAGCGAAAGAGGAGACCCAGTACTTC.

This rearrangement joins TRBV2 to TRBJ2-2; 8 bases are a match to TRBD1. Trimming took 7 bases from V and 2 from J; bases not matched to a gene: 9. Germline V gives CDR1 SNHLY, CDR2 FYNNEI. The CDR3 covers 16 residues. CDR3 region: CASTGQGALNTGELFF. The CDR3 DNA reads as TGTGCCAGCACGGGGCAGGGGGCACTCAACACCGGGGAGCTGTTTTTT.

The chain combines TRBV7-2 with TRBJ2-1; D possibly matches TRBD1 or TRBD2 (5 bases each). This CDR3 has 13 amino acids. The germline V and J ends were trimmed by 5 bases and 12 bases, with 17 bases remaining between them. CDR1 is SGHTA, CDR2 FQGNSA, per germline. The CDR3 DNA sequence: TGTGCCAGCAGCACCGAGGGGATGGGGACGCAGTTCTTC. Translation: CASSTEGMGTQFF.

CDR3 amino acids: CASSTGQGNELVYGYTF. In nucleotides, the CDR3 is TGTGCCAGCAGTACTGGACAGGGCAATGAGTTAGTCTATGGCTACACCTTC. This chain connects TRBV6-4 to TRBJ1-2, with 8 positions matching TRBD1. The CDR3 spans 17 residues. Germline CDR1 and CDR2: MRHNA and SNTAGT. V trimming: 5 bases; J trimming: 4 bases; junction bases outside the gene matches: 15.

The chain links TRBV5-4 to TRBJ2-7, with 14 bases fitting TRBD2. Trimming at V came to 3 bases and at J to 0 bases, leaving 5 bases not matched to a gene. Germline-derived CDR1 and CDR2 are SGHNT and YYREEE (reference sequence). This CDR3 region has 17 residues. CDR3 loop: CASSSGTSGGYSYEQYF. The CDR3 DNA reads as TGTGCCAGCAGCTCCGGGACTAGCGGGGGTTACTCCTACGAGCAGTACTTC.

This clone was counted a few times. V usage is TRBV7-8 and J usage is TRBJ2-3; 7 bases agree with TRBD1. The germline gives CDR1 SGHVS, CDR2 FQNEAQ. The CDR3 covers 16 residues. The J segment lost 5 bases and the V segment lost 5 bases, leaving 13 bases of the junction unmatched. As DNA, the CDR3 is TGTGCCAGCAGCGCCGACGAGAGGGGGCCGCAAGATACGCAGTATTTT. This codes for CASSADERGPQDTQYF.

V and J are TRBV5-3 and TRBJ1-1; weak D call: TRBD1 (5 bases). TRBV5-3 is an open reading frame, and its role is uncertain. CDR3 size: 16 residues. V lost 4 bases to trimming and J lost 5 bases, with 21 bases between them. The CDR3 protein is CARSGGGLGIRTEAFF. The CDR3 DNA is TGTGCCAGAAGCGGGGGAGGGTTGGGGATCAGGACTGAAGCTTTCTTT.

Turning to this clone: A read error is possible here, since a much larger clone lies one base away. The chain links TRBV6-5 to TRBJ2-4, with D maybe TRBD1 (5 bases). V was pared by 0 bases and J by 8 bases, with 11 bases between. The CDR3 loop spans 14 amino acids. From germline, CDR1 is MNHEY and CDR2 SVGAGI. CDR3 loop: CASSYSGRGDIQYF. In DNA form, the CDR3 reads TGTGCCAGCAGTTACTCGGGGCGAGGAGACATTCAGTACTTC.

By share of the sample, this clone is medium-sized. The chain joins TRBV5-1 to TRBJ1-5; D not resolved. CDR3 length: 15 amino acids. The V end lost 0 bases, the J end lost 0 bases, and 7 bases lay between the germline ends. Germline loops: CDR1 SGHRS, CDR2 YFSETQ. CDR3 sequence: CASSLAGSSNQPQHF. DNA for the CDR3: TGCGCCAGCAGCTTGGCCGGGAGTAGCAATCAGCCCCAGCATTTT.

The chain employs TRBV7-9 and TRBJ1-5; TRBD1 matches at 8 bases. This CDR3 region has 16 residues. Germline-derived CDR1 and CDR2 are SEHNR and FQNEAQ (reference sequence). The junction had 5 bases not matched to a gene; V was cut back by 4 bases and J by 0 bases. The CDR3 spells CASSSTGAYSNQPQHF. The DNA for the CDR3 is TGTGCCAGCAGCTCGACAGGGGCTTATAGCAATCAGCCCCAGCATTTT.

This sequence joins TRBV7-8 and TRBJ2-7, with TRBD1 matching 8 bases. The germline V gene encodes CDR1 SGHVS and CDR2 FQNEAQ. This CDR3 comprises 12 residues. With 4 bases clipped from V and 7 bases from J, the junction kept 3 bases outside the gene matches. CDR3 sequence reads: CASSYGQGEQYF. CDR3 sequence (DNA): TGTGCCAGCAGCTACGGACAGGGTGAGCAGTACTTC.

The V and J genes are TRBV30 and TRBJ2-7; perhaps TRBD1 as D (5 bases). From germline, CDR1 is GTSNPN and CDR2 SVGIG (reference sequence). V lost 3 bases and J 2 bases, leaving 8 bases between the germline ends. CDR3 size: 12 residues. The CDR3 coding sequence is TGTGCCTGGAGGGACAATCCCTACGAGCAGTACTTC. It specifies CAWRDNPYEQYF.

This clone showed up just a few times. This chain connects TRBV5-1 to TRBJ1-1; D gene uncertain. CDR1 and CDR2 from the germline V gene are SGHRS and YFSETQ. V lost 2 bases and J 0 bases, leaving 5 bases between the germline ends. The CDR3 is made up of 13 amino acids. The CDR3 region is CASSLSLNTEAFF. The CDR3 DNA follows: TGCGCCAGCAGCTTATCCCTGAACACTGAAGCTTTCTTT.

The CDR3 sequence is CATLGVTGYTF. DNA of the CDR3: TGTGCCACCCTGGGGGTGACCGGCTACACCTTC. J is TRBJ1-2 and V is TRBV2; D perhaps matches TRBD1 (5 bases). Germline values: CDR1 SNHLY, CDR2 FYNNEI. The V end was cut by 10 bases, the J end by 8 bases, with 14 bases between. This CDR3 contains 11 residues.

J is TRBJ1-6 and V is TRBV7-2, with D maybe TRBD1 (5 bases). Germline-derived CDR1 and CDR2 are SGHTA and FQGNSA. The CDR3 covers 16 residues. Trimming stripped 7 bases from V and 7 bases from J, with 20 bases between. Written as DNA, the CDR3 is TGTGCCAGCACCTTCAGGCGTCCGGGGCAAAATTCACCCCTCCACTTT. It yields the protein CASTFRRPGQNSPLHF. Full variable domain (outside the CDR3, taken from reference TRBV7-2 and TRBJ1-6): GAGVSQSPSNKVTEKGKDVELRCDPISGHTALYWYRQSLGQGLEFLIYFQGNSAPDKSGLPSDRFSAERTGGSVSTLTIQRTQQEDSAVYLCASTFRRPGQNSPLHFGNGTRLTVT.

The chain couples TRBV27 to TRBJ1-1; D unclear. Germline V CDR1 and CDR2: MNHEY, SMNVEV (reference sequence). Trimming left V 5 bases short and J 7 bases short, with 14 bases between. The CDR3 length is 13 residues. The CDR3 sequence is CASSPTISDEAFF. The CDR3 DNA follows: TGTGCCAGCAGTCCTACGATATCGGATGAAGCTTTCTTT.